This is a list of T cell receptor beta chains from one sample in a study of T cell responses to AZD1222 COVID-19 vaccine. TCRdb's table, derived via immunoSEQ multiplex PCR, lists solely in-frame clones and lacks some. The sample consists of approximately 120,000 clones, 88% of them appearing once. The source material was peripheral blood, sampled on day 0 of AZD1222 vaccination. Source of these receptors: an adult in good health. Each CDR3 is given with its conserved first and last residue. A D gene is named only where the DNA matches it firmly. Expanded clones get a size class; other rows say once, few or many, or leave the size out.

J gene,D gene,clone size,V gene,CDR3 DNA,CDR3 protein
TRBJ1-6,.,medium-sized,TRBV6-5,TGTGCCAGCGGGGCGGATTATAATTCACCCCTCCACTTT,CASGADYNSPLHF
TRBJ2-7,.,.,TRBV28,TGTGCCAGCAGTTTGGCCCCTACACCCCACGAGCAGTACTTC,CASSLAPTPHEQYF
TRBJ2-5,.,.,TRBV6-5,TGTGCCAGCAGGCCGGGACACCAAGAGACCCAGTACTTC,CASRPGHQETQYF
TRBJ1-4,TRBD1,many,TRBV14,TGTGCCAGCAGCCATAGACAGGGCGGCCATGAAAAACTGTTTTTT,CASSHRQGGHEKLFF
TRBJ2-7,.,.,TRBV28,TGTGCCAGCAGTTTATTGGGTCCCTCGGGGTCCTACGAGCAGTACTTC,CASSLLGPSGSYEQYF
TRBJ1-3,.,.,TRBV18,TGTGCCACCGCCCCCACGGGGTTCTCTGGAAACACCATATATTTT,CATAPTGFSGNTIYF
TRBJ2-7,TRBD2,.,TRBV30,TGTGCCTGGAGTCAAATCGGGACTAGCGGGAGGGTCTACGAGCAGTACTTC,CAWSQIGTSGRVYEQYF
TRBJ1-1,.,once,TRBV24-1,TGTGCCACCAGTGACCGACCTGGGGGAATGAACACTGAAGCTTTCTTT,CATSDRPGGMNTEAFF
TRBJ1-2,.,.,TRBV10-3,TGTGCCATCAGTGAGTCGCAGGGTTCCTATGGCTACACCTTC,CAISESQGSYGYTF
TRBJ2-7,.,.,TRBV16,TGTGCCAGCAGCCGGGAGTCTACAGCCTACGAGCAGTACTTC,CASSRESTAYEQYF
TRBJ1-3,.,.,TRBV7-9,TGTGCCAGCAGCTCCACTCTCCGGGGCGGAAACACCATATATTTT,CASSSTLRGGNTIYF
TRBJ2-7,.,.,TRBV27,TGTGCCAGCAGTAAGCAGGCAATTCTGAACGAGCAGTACTTC,CASSKQAILNEQYF
TRBJ1-4,.,.,TRBV6-5,TGTGCCAGCAGTCGGGACACCTATAATGAAAAACTGTTTTTT,CASSRDTYNEKLFF
TRBJ1-1,TRBD1,.,TRBV2,TGTGCCACCCCGGGACAGGGGAACACTGAAGCTTTCTTT,CATPGQGNTEAFF
TRBJ1-5,.,.,TRBV7-8,TGTGCCAGCAGCTTAGTACCGGGGAATCAGCCCCAGCATTTT,CASSLVPGNQPQHF
TRBJ2-5,TRBD2,.,TRBV3-1/TRBV3-2,TGTGCCAGCAGCCAAGCTGAACTAGCGGGAGGGGCCGAGACCCAGTACTTC,CASSQAELAGGAETQYF
TRBJ1-5,TRBD1,.,TRBV28,TGTGCCAGCAGTTTATTTTGGACAGGGGGCAATCAGCCCCAGCATTTT,CASSLFWTGGNQPQHF
TRBJ2-3,TRBD2,.,TRBV11-1,TGTGCCAGCAGCCCAAACGGGGGGGATACGCAGTATTTT,CASSPNGGDTQYF
TRBJ1-5,.,.,TRBV12-3/TRBV12-4,TGTGCCAGCAGGTCGGGAGATCAGCCCCAGCATTTT,CASRSGDQPQHF
TRBJ2-1,TRBD1,.,TRBV6-5,TGTGCCAGCAATAGACAGGGGGCGTTCTACAATGAGCAGTTCTTC,CASNRQGAFYNEQFF
TRBJ2-2,.,.,TRBV7-2,TGTGCCAGCAGCTTATTTCGGGGTTGGGACACCGGGGAGCTGTTTTTT,CASSLFRGWDTGELFF
TRBJ2-7,.,.,TRBV2,TGTGCCAGCAGTGAACAGCCCAACTTATACGAGCAGTACTTC,CASSEQPNLYEQYF
TRBJ1-1,.,.,TRBV11-2,TGTGCCAGCAGCCCTGGACCTTTGAACACTGAAGCTTTCTTT,CASSPGPLNTEAFF
TRBJ2-7,.,.,TRBV19,TGTGCCAGTAGTATATCGGGGTCAGCCTACGAGCAGTACTTC,CASSISGSAYEQYF
TRBJ2-3,.,.,TRBV5-8,TGTGCCAGCAGCTTGCAGGGTATGGCAGATACGCAGTATTTT,CASSLQGMADTQYF
TRBJ1-2,TRBD1,.,TRBV5-1,TGCGCCAGCAGCTTGGGTCAAGGACAGGGAAATTATGGCTACACCTTC,CASSLGQGQGNYGYTF
TRBJ1-2,TRBD1,.,TRBV5-1,TGCGCCAGCAGTTTCAGGACAGGTTACTCGAACTATGGCTACACCTTC,CASSFRTGYSNYGYTF
TRBJ1-1,.,once,TRBV19,TGTGCCAGTAGTTGGGGGGGGTATAACACTGAAGCTTTCTTT,CASSWGGYNTEAFF
TRBJ1-5,.,.,TRBV7-8,TGTGCCAGCAGCGGGGGTGGCGTGACGCCCCAGCATTTT,CASSGGGVTPQHF
TRBJ2-7,.,.,TRBV6-5,TGTGCCACCGCGGATTACGAGCAGTACTTC,CATADYEQYF
TRBJ2-7,.,.,TRBV11-3,TGTGCCAGCAGCTTATCCAGGGCCGGGTACGAGCAGTACTTC,CASSLSRAGYEQYF
TRBJ2-2,.,.,TRBV10-3,TGTGCCATCAGGACCGGGACGGTAAACACCGGGGAGCTGTTTTTT,CAIRTGTVNTGELFF
TRBJ2-1,TRBD2,.,TRBV3-1/TRBV3-2,TGTGCCAGCAGCCGGCTAGCGGGGGCGAGGGATGAGCAGTTCTTC,CASSRLAGARDEQFF
TRBJ1-2,.,.,TRBV19,TGTGCCAGTATACCTAGGACCTGGGGAACCGGGCTCTATGGCTACACCTTC,CASIPRTWGTGLYGYTF
TRBJ2-1,TRBD2,.,TRBV7-2,TGTGCCAGCAGCTTTTCAGGCGGGAGGATTTACAATGAGCAGTTCTTC,CASSFSGGRIYNEQFF
TRBJ2-3,TRBD2,.,TRBV5-1,TGCGCCAGCAGCTGGAGGTGGCGGGAGAAGGGCACAGATACGCAGTATTTT,CASSWRWREKGTDTQYF
TRBJ1-2,TRBD1,.,TRBV19,TGTGCCAGTAGTATGCGGGACAGGGAATGGTCCTATGGCTACACCTTC,CASSMRDREWSYGYTF
TRBJ1-2,.,.,TRBV7-3,TGTGCCAGCAGACCAGACAGTTGGAACTATGGCTACACCTTC,CASRPDSWNYGYTF
TRBJ2-7,.,.,TRBV2,TGTGCCAGCAGTGTCCGGGCCGGCTACGAAGGGGAGCAGTACTTC,CASSVRAGYEGEQYF
TRBJ1-1,.,.,TRBV11-3,TGTGCCAGCAGTTCCGGGACGGCGAACACTGAAGCTTTCTTT,CASSSGTANTEAFF
TRBJ2-1,TRBD2,.,TRBV10-1,TGCGCCAGCAGTGAGTCGACTAGCGGTTACAATGAGCAGTTCTTC,CASSESTSGYNEQFF